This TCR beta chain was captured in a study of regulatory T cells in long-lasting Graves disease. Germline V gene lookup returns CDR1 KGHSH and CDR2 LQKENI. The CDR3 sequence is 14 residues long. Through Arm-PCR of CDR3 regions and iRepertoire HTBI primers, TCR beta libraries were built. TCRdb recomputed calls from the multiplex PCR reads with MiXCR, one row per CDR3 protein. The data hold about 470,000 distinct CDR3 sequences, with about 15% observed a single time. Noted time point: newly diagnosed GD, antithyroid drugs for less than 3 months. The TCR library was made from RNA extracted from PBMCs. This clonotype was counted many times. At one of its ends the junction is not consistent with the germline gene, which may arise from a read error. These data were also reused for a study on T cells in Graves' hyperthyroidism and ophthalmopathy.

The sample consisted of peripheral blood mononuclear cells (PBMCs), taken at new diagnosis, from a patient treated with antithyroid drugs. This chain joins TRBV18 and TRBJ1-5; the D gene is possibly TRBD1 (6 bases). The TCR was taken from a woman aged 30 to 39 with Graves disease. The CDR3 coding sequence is TGTGCCAGCTCACCTGATAGTTCGGACAGATCCTTCTCTTTT. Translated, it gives CASSPDSSDRSFSF.